This is a list of T cell receptor beta chains from one sample in a study of blood T cells in healthy people across ages. TCRdb re-derived calls from the 5' RACE reads in MiXCR, one entry per CDR3 protein. The table shows around 970,000 distinct CDR3 sequences, with just over 50% occurring only once. The specimen was blood. The receptors here all came from a woman in her fifties or sixties in good health. Each CDR3 is given with its conserved first and last residue. A D gene is named only where the DNA matches it firmly. The size of a clone is reported for some rows only, either as once, few or many, or as a class for expanded clones.

TRBD1	TRBV7-2	TRBJ2-3	NA	CASSLVGGPSTDTQYF	TGTGCCAGCAGCTTAGTAGGGGGCCCTAGCACAGATACGCAGTATTTT
NA	TRBV2	TRBJ2-3	NA	CASVEITDTQYF	TGTGCCAGCGTAGAGATCACAGATACGCAGTATTTT
TRBD2	TRBV3-1	TRBJ2-5	few	CASRPRLAEETQYF	TGTGCCAGCAGGCCGCGACTAGCGGAAGAGACCCAGTACTTC
NA	TRBV11-2	TRBJ2-1	NA	CASSYQTATTTEQFF	TGTGCCAGCAGCTACCAGACAGCCACTACAACTGAGCAGTTCTTC
TRBD2	TRBV15	TRBJ2-4	NA	CATSRDGESGSIQYF	TGTGCCACCAGCAGAGATGGGGAGAGCGGGAGCATTCAGTACTTC
TRBD1	TRBV7-9	TRBJ1-2	NA	CASSSDRGHGYTF	TGTGCCAGCAGCTCCGACAGGGGGCATGGCTACACCTTC
TRBD1	TRBV13	TRBJ1-6	NA	CASSLGGQGLSPLHF	TGTGCCAGCAGCTTAGGGGGACAGGGGCTTTCACCCCTCCACTTT
NA	TRBV7-9	TRBJ2-6	NA	CASSLGHRVNSGANVLTF	TGTGCCAGCAGCTTAGGCCACCGCGTTAACTCTGGGGCCAACGTCCTGACTTTC
NA	TRBV6-5	TRBJ1-2	once	CASSSGDKSVYGYTF	TGTGCCAGCAGTTCCGGGGATAAGTCCGTCTATGGCTACACCTTC
NA	TRBV20-1	TRBJ2-5	NA	CSARAMRRGSQETQYF	TGCAGTGCTAGAGCAATGAGAAGGGGCTCTCAAGAGACCCAGTACTTC
TRBD1	TRBV10-3	TRBJ2-7	few	CAIRGDRGPYEQYF	TGTGCCATCAGGGGGGACAGGGGACCCTACGAGCAGTACTTC
TRBD1	TRBV5-1	TRBJ2-1	NA	CASSLAGQVNEQFF	TGCGCCAGCAGCTTGGCTGGACAGGTCAATGAGCAGTTCTTC
NA	TRBV4-1	TRBJ1-2	few	CASSQHTARPANYGYTF	TGCGCCAGCAGCCAACATACGGCCCGGCCAGCTAACTATGGCTACACCTTC
NA	TRBV20-1	TRBJ2-3	NA	CSAPKPSSDTQYF	TGCAGTGCACCTAAGCCGTCTTCAGATACGCAGTATTTT
TRBD1	TRBV6-6	TRBJ2-7	few	CASSQPRQGRDTYEQYF	TGTGCCAGCAGCCAACCACGACAGGGTCGAGATACCTACGAGCAGTACTTC
TRBD1	TRBV6-5	TRBJ2-7	NA	CAATGTGVAEQYF	TGTGCCGCCACCGGGACAGGGGTCGCCGAGCAGTACTTC
NA	TRBV12-3/TRBV12-4	TRBJ2-5	NA	CASSFGGFEETQYF	TGTGCCAGCAGTTTCGGTGGTTTCGAAGAGACCCAGTACTTC
NA	TRBV20-1	TRBJ2-1	once	CSALAPYNEQFF	TGCAGTGCTTTAGCGCCCTACAATGAGCAGTTCTTC
NA	TRBV7-2	TRBJ2-5	few	CASSLGTLVGQYF	TGTGCCAGCAGCTTAGGGACACTGGTGGGGCAGTACTTC
NA	TRBV6-2/TRBV6-3	TRBJ2-3	few	CASSYITGNTDTQYF	TGTGCCAGCAGTTACATTACGGGGAACACAGATACGCAGTATTTT
NA	TRBV20-1	TRBJ1-6	NA	CSARGRGTRTYLHF	TGCAGTGCTAGAGGGCGAGGGACCCGCACTTACCTCCACTTT
TRBD2	TRBV28	TRBJ2-7	few	CASSLPPGLAGVFDYEQYF	TGTGCCAGCAGTTTACCCCCAGGACTAGCGGGAGTATTTGACTACGAGCAGTACTTC
NA	TRBV12-3/TRBV12-4	TRBJ1-4	NA	CASTKRLDGVKLFF	TGTGCCAGCACTAAACGACTAGACGGTGTAAAACTGTTTTTT
TRBD2	TRBV29-1	TRBJ2-5	few	CSVDPSGSETQYF	TGCAGCGTTGATCCTAGCGGGAGTGAGACCCAGTACTTC
NA	TRBV6-6	TRBJ2-1	NA	CASSYPFTEQFF	TGTGCCAGCAGTTACCCCTTTACTGAGCAGTTCTTC
NA	TRBV12-3/TRBV12-4	TRBJ2-7	few	CASSFWGPEGEQYF	TGTGCCAGCAGTTTTTGGGGCCCGGAAGGGGAGCAGTACTTC
NA	TRBV20-1	TRBJ1-5	NA	CSASRVDQPQHF	TGCAGTGCTAGTAGGGTAGATCAGCCCCAGCATTTT
NA	TRBV20-1	TRBJ2-7	once	CSATPQVNYEQYF	TGCAGTGCAACTCCTCAGGTTAACTACGAGCAGTACTTC
NA	TRBV7-2	TRBJ1-1	NA	CASSSGQSTAFF	TGTGCCAGCAGCTCCGGACAGTCAACGGCTTTCTTT
NA	TRBV20-1	TRBJ2-3	NA	CSARPSTDTQYF	TGCAGTGCTAGACCCAGCACAGATACGCAGTATTTT
TRBD2	TRBV10-1	TRBJ2-7	NA	CATGRTSGVNEQYF	TGCGCCACTGGACGGACTAGCGGGGTAAATGAGCAGTACTTC
NA	TRBV5-1	TRBJ2-3	few	CASSLGLAGQLNTDTQYF	TGCGCCAGCAGCCTCGGGCTAGCAGGACAGTTGAATACAGATACGCAGTATTTT
NA	TRBV20-1	TRBJ1-1	NA	CSARDDWVSNLAFF	TGCAGTGCTAGAGATGACTGGGTTAGTAATCTGGCTTTCTTT
TRBD1	TRBV3-1	TRBJ1-6	NA	CASSQRTGVLGSPLHF	TGTGCCAGCAGCCAAAGGACAGGCGTTTTGGGTTCACCCCTCCACTTT
NA	TRBV20-1	TRBJ2-1	NA	CSAPGWTPSEQFF	TGCAGTGCCCCGGGATGGACCCCCAGTGAGCAGTTCTTC
TRBD2	TRBV4-1	TRBJ2-3	NA	CASSQRTGTSGNTDTQYF	TGCGCCAGCAGCCAAAGGACAGGGACTAGCGGGAACACAGATACGCAGTATTTT
NA	TRBV5-5	TRBJ1-2	NA	CASSLVALTNYGYTF	TGTGCCAGCAGCTTGGTAGCCCTGACCAACTATGGCTACACCTTC
NA	TRBV20-1	TRBJ2-3	NA	CSARDSGATGTQYF	TGCAGTGCTAGAGATTCGGGGGCGACAGGTACGCAGTATTTT
NA	TRBV21-1	TRBJ1-4	NA	CASRTDNEKLFF	TGTGCCAGCCGGACGGATAATGAAAAACTGTTTTTT
NA	TRBV27	TRBJ1-2	many	CASSLKGSANYGYTF	TGTGCCAGCAGTTTAAAGGGTTCTGCAAACTATGGCTACACCTTC
NA	TRBV12-1	TRBJ2-3	NA	CASRRPDTQYF	TGTGCCAGCAGACGGCCCGATACGCAGTATTTT
NA	TRBV25-1	TRBJ2-1	NA	CASSQQWLVGYNEQFF	TGTGCCAGCAGCCAGCAATGGCTAGTAGGGTACAATGAGCAGTTCTTC
NA	TRBV20-1	TRBJ2-7	NA	CSARDGGPFTYEQYF	TGCAGTGCTAGAGATGGGGGGCCCTTCACCTACGAGCAGTACTTC
TRBD2	TRBV28	TRBJ2-5	NA	CASSSVLAGQETQYF	TGTGCCAGCAGTTCGGTCCTAGCGGGGCAAGAGACCCAGTACTTC
NA	TRBV7-2	TRBJ2-5	NA	CASSIWTGEETQYF	TGTGCCAGCAGCATATGGACGGGAGAAGAGACCCAGTACTTC
TRBD1	TRBV6-5	TRBJ2-7	few	CASSYRGQLYEQYF	TGTGCCAGCAGTTACAGGGGGCAGCTCTACGAGCAGTACTTC
TRBD1	TRBV4-1	TRBJ2-4	few	CASSQPGTGGKNIQYF	TGCGCCAGCAGCCAGCCCGGGACAGGGGGCAAAAACATTCAGTACTTC
NA	TRBV14	TRBJ2-4	few	CASSQGWRGIQYF	TGTGCCAGCAGCCAGGGTTGGCGGGGCATTCAGTACTTC
NA	TRBV6-5	TRBJ2-7	few	CASGYGQGRTYEQYF	TGTGCCAGCGGTTACGGGCAGGGACGGACCTACGAGCAGTACTTC
NA	TRBV7-2	TRBJ2-7	few	CASSLGVQTLRRYEQYF	TGTGCCAGCAGCTTGGGGGTACAGACCTTACGACGCTACGAGCAGTACTTC